The count of the clone carrying this T cell receptor beta chain is one. Its antigen is still unknown. V lost 4 bases and J lost 8, with 11 bases in between. There are 12 residues in the CDR3. Germline lookup yields CDR1 ENHRY and CDR2 SYGVKD. With each sample, at least 6 micrograms of total RNA were extracted. These data are taken from a study of blood T cells in healthy people across ages. Study context: In model experiments, template switching was able to capture about one barcoded beta molecule for every two T cells that were present.

Through a sample-barcoded 5' primer and a J-beta primer mix, a second PCR was run for 7 to 11 cycles. CDR3-containing paired-end reads numbering at least 2.5 million came from each sample. Each CDR3 protein gets one entry after TCRdb re-called the 5' RACE reads with MiXCR. The table has over a million distinct CDR3 sequences, roughly 40% seen once; the top ten hold 7.9%. Study observations and caveats: The diversity estimates, figures obtained from one million T cells, were considered underestimates.

Sequencing was carried out using blood. The chain uses TRBV10-3 and TRBJ1-2; D call uncertain. This TCR was recovered from a woman under 30 in good health. Here the CDR3 reads CAISGPSAGYTF. The CDR3 DNA reads as TGTGCCATCAGTGGCCCATCGGCAGGCTACACCTTC.